Below, 29 T cell receptor beta chains from the same sample are listed, as sequenced in a study of T cell changes during pregnancy in multiple sclerosis. This table comes from immunoSEQ multiplex PCR, and its TCRdb copy is limited to in-frame clones, with some not included. The profile covers around 120,000 clones, with approximately 90% appearing a single time and 3% to 3.5% taken by the ten largest. The sequenced sample was peripheral blood, obtained after pregnancy. The source is a female donor with multiple sclerosis, enrolled in a pregnancy study.

This clone was seen once. This chain uses TRBV18 with TRBJ2-2; the D is unclear. The V gene lost 6 bases and the J gene lost 1 base, with 9 bases spanning the gap. The CDR3 consists of 14 residues. Germline V gives CDR1 KGHSH, CDR2 LQKENI. The CDR3 sequence: CASSLTENTGELFF. Written as DNA, the CDR3 is TGTGCCAGCTCCCTCACAGAGAACACCGGGGAGCTGTTTTTT.

The CDR3 DNA reads TGCGCCAGCAGTTGGGGACAGGGTATTACCGGGGAGCTGTTTTTT. Translated: CASSWGQGITGELFF. This chain joins TRBV5-1 and TRBJ2-2; TRBD1 matches at 9 bases. This CDR3 spans 15 amino acids. Germline V lookup: CDR1 SGHRS, CDR2 YFSETQ. V trimming: 5 bases; J trimming: 5 bases; junction bases outside the gene matches: 7.

The gene calls are TRBV15 and TRBJ1-2, with TRBD1 as a possible D gene (5 bases). This CDR3 region has 13 residues. From germline, CDR1 is LNHNV and CDR2 YYDKDF (reference sequence). The V and J ends lost 6 bases and 7 bases respectively, with 15 bases between them. CDR3 in amino acids: CATSGTTASGYTF. CDR3 in DNA: TGTGCCACCAGTGGGACTACAGCATCTGGCTACACCTTC.

The CDR3: CASTSGGVGAEAFF. The CDR3 DNA sequence: TGTGCCAGCACCAGTGGGGGGGTCGGTGCTGAAGCTTTCTTT. The V and J genes are TRBV6-5 and TRBJ1-1, with a possible D match to TRBD1 (5 bases). CDR1 MNHEY and CDR2 SVGAGI come from the germline V gene. This CDR3 contains 14 residues. V lost 7 bases to trimming and J lost 6 bases, with 18 bases between them.

This chain joins TRBV7-3 and TRBJ2-1; TRBD2 matches at 11 bases. V gave up 2 bases and J gave up 7 bases; unmatched junction bases: 4. The CDR3 is 15 amino acids. Germline CDR1 reads SGHTA; CDR2 reads FQGTGA. The CDR3 nucleotides are TGTGCCAGCAGCTTAGTCGCTAGCGGGGGGAATGAGCAGTTCTTC. Translation gives CASSLVASGGNEQFF.

The rearrangement links TRBV11-2 to TRBJ1-1; D is undetermined. Per the germline V gene, CDR1 is SGHAT and CDR2 is FQNNGV. Trimming took 4 bases from V and 7 from J, leaving 19 bases between them. The CDR3 is 15 residues long. The CDR3 DNA reads as TGTGCCAGCAGCTCCGTTATGGACGCCGAGGGTGAAGCTTTCTTT. Its translation: CASSSVMDAEGEAFF.

The rearrangement uses TRBV5-4 and TRBJ2-1, with D maybe TRBD1 (6 bases). The CDR3 has 14 amino acids. In germline, CDR1 is SGHNT, CDR2 YYREEE (reference sequence). The V and J ends lost 0 bases and 7 bases respectively, with 11 bases between them. CDR3 sequence reads: CASSLGGPRNEQFF. DNA for the CDR3: TGTGCCAGCAGCTTGGGGGGGCCCCGAAATGAGCAGTTCTTC. The variable domain in full, with the rest retrieved from reference TRBV5-4 and TRBJ2-1, is ETGVTQSPTHLIKTRGQQVTLRCSSQSGHNTVSWYQQALGQGPQFIFQYYREEENGRGNFPPRFSGLQFPNYSSELNVNALELDDSALYLCASSLGGPRNEQFFGPGTRLTVL.

This rearrangement joins TRBV2 to TRBJ1-1; 7 bases line up with TRBD1. The CDR3 has 14 amino acids. Germline V gene lookup returns CDR1 SNHLY and CDR2 FYNNEI. The junction had 7 bases not matched to a gene; V was cut back by 6 bases and J by 3 bases. The CDR3 sequence is CASSLGGADTEAFF. DNA for the CDR3: TGTGCCAGCAGCTTAGGGGGCGCGGACACTGAAGCTTTCTTT.

The genes are TRBV9 and TRBJ2-3, with TRBD1 matching over 10 bases. CDR1 is SGDLS and CDR2 is YYNGEE in the germline V gene. The CDR3 length is 15 residues. Trimming cost V 2 bases and J 4 bases; bases outside gene matches: 4. CDR3 sequence reads: CASSVRQGAADTQYF. CDR3 DNA: TGTGCCAGCAGCGTGAGACAGGGGGCAGCAGATACGCAGTATTTT. The whole variable domain, filled in from reference TRBV9 and TRBJ2-3, reads DSGVTQTPKHLITATGQRVTLRCSPRSGDLSVYWYQQSLDQGLQFLIQYYNGEERAKGNILERFSAQQFPDLHSELNLSSLELGDSALYFCASSVRQGAADTQYFGPGTRLTVL.

In regard to this clone: One junction end does not reproduce the germline sequence, and a read error may be involved. The J gene is TRBJ1-2, the V gene TRBV2, with 7 bases fitting TRBD1. The CDR3 runs 13 residues. Germline V gene data show CDR1 as SNHLY and CDR2 as FYNNEI. CDR3 region: CASREDRDYGYTF. The CDR3, as DNA: TGTGCCAGCAGGGAAGACAGGGACTATGGCTACACCTTC. Complete variable domain (other parts from reference TRBV2 and TRBJ1-2): EPEVTQTPSHQVTQMGQEVILRCVPISNHLYFYWYRQILGQKVEFLVSFYNNEISEKSEIFDDQFSVERPDGSNFTLKIRSTKLEDSAMYFCASREDRDYGYTFGSGTRLTVV.

The V and J genes are TRBV5-1 and TRBJ2-6, with D uncertain. Germline-derived CDR1 and CDR2 are SGHRS and YFSETQ. The CDR3 is made up of 15 amino acids. Trimming removed 6 bases at V and 0 bases at J, with 10 bases between. The CDR3: CASTRVGSGANVLTF. In DNA, the CDR3 is TGCGCCAGCACCCGGGTGGGCTCTGGGGCCAACGTCCTGACTTTC.

This clone was seen just once. The V and J genes are TRBV9 and TRBJ1-1; TRBD1 might be the D (6 bases). The CDR3 is 14 residues long. V dropped 0 bases and J dropped 1 base, with 7 bases sitting between them. From germline, CDR1 is SGDLS and CDR2 YYNGEE. Here the CDR3 reads CASSVVGANTEAFF. The CDR3, as DNA: TGTGCCAGCAGCGTAGTGGGGGCGAACACTGAAGCTTTCTTT. The complete variable domain, with remaining parts taken from reference TRBV9 and TRBJ1-1, reads DSGVTQTPKHLITATGQRVTLRCSPRSGDLSVYWYQQSLDQGLQFLIQYYNGEERAKGNILERFSAQQFPDLHSELNLSSLELGDSALYFCASSVVGANTEAFFGQGTRLTVV.

The genes are TRBV6-6 and TRBJ2-7; 10 bases line up with TRBD1. Losses at the gene ends were 6 bases for V and 5 bases for J; bases not matched to a gene: 7. From germline, CDR1 is MNHNY and CDR2 SVGAGI (reference sequence). The CDR3 totals 14 residues. CDR3 region: CASRTGTGDDEQYF. CDR3 DNA sequence: TGTGCCAGCAGGACCGGGACAGGGGACGACGAGCAGTACTTC.

The rearrangement links TRBV7-8 to TRBJ1-3, with 7 positions matching TRBD1. The CDR3 runs 16 residues. Losses at the gene ends were 5 bases for V and 3 bases for J; bases not matched to a gene: 10. Germline V gene data show CDR1 as SGHVS and CDR2 as FQNEAQ. The CDR3 region is CASSLYGTVIGNTIYF. The CDR3 bases are TGTGCCAGCAGCCTCTACGGGACAGTTATTGGAAACACCATATATTTT.

The V and J genes are TRBV27 and TRBJ2-5; D unresolved. V was pared by 10 bases and J by 5 bases, with 14 bases between. Germline assignment: CDR1 MNHEY and CDR2 SMNVEV (reference sequence). The CDR3 loop spans 12 amino acids. The CDR3 region is CATRSGWETQYF. Here the CDR3 DNA reads TGTGCCACCAGGTCAGGTTGGGAGACCCAGTACTTC.

The rearrangement uses TRBV27 and TRBJ2-7; the match to TRBD2 covers 7 bases. The CDR3 covers 14 residues. In germline, CDR1 is MNHEY, CDR2 SMNVEV (reference sequence). With 2 bases clipped from V and 4 bases from J, the junction kept 5 bases outside the gene matches. The CDR3 region has the DNA TGTGCCAGCAGTTTAGGGGGGGAAGCGTACGAGCAGTACTTC. Its protein product is CASSLGGEAYEQYF.

CDR3 sequence: CASSQVGGSYEQYF. The CDR3 DNA follows: TGCGCCAGCAGCCAAGTCGGGGGCTCCTACGAGCAGTACTTC. The chain employs TRBV4-1 and TRBJ2-7; maybe TRBD2 (6 bases). The CDR3 is 14 residues long. Trimming removed 1 base at V and 0 bases at J, with 7 bases between. The germline CDR1 and CDR2 sequences are MGHRA and YSYEKL.

This chain connects TRBV5-1 to TRBJ2-7; 7 bases line up with TRBD1. Germline V CDR1 and CDR2: SGHRS, YFSETQ. This CDR3 region has 16 residues. Trimming cost V 6 bases and J 6 bases; bases outside gene matches: 18. The CDR3 spells CASNLGQRGGWGEQYF. The CDR3, as DNA: TGCGCCAGCAACCTGGGACAGCGAGGGGGTTGGGGCGAGCAGTACTTC. The complete variable domain, with remaining parts taken from reference TRBV5-1 and TRBJ2-7, reads KAGVTQTPRYLIKTRGQQVTLSCSPISGHRSVSWYQQTPGQGLQFLFEYFSETQRNKGNFPGRFSGRQFSNSRSEMNVSTLELGDSALYLCASNLGQRGGWGEQYFGPGTRLTVT.

V and J are TRBV2 and TRBJ1-5; perhaps TRBD1 as D (6 bases). V was trimmed by 5 bases and J by 4 bases, leaving 15 bases between them. The CDR3 is 15 residues long. In germline, CDR1 is SNHLY, CDR2 FYNNEI. CDR3 protein: CASSTTTGPNQPQHF. CDR3 in DNA: TGTGCCAGCAGTACGACGACAGGTCCGAATCAGCCCCAGCATTTT.

This chain joins TRBV5-8 and TRBJ1-1; D is possibly TRBD1 (5 bases). The CDR3 covers 14 residues. With 5 bases removed from V and 2 bases from J, the gap between germline ends came to 13 bases. Germline V gene sequence: CDR1 SGHTS, CDR2 YDEGEE. The CDR3 here is CASRSRGGNTEAFF. CDR3 DNA sequence: TGTGCCAGCAGGTCGCGGGGCGGAAACACTGAAGCTTTCTTT. The full variable domain, in which reference TRBV5-8 and TRBJ1-1 provide the parts outside the CDR3, is EAGVTQSPTHLIKTRGQQATLRCSPISGHTSVYWYQQALGLGLQFLLWYDEGEERNRGNFPPRFSGRQFPNYSSELNVNALELEDSALYLCASRSRGGNTEAFFGQGTRLTVV.

This chain uses TRBV9 with TRBJ1-2; D gene uncertain. This CDR3 is 12 amino acids long. V was pared by 6 bases and J by 5 bases, with 11 bases between. CDR1 and CDR2 from the germline V gene are SGDLS and YYNGEE. CDR3 DNA sequence: TGTGCCAGCAACTCGGACTGGTATGGCTACACCTTC. Its translation is CASNSDWYGYTF.

The chain employs TRBV13 and TRBJ2-5; D might be TRBD2 (7 bases). The CDR3 spans 18 residues. CDR1 and CDR2 (germline): PRHDT, FYEKMQ (reference sequence). V was cut by 7 bases and J by 5 bases, with 29 bases left in between. CDR3 residues: CASKDRGREAGILETQYF. For the CDR3, the DNA is TGTGCCAGCAAAGATCGGGGGCGGGAAGCGGGAATCCTGGAGACCCAGTACTTC. Full variable domain (rest looked up from reference TRBV13 and TRBJ2-5): AAGVIQSPRHLIKEKRETATLKCYPIPRHDTVYWYQQGPGQDPQFLISFYEKMQSDKGSIPDRFSAQQFSDYHSELNMSSLELGDSALYFCASKDRGREAGILETQYFGPGTRLLVL.

The rearrangement joins TRBV4-1 to TRBJ2-7; 7 bases are a match to TRBD2. This CDR3 has 16 amino acids. V lost 0 bases to trimming and J lost 3 bases; unmatched junction nucleotides: 8. CDR1 MGHRA and CDR2 YSYEKL come from the germline V gene. The CDR3 coding sequence is TGCGCCAGCAGCCAAGATTGGCCTAGCGGCGACTACGAGCAGTACTTC. Its translation is CASSQDWPSGDYEQYF.

This sequence joins TRBV2 and TRBJ1-5; TRBD1 aligns across 9 bases. The junction had 2 bases not matched to a gene; V was cut back by 3 bases and J by 5 bases. Germline values: CDR1 SNHLY, CDR2 FYNNEI. The CDR3 length is 14 residues. The CDR3 sequence is CASSDGDRDQPQHF. In DNA form, the CDR3 reads TGTGCCAGCAGTGACGGGGACAGGGATCAGCCCCAGCATTTT.

The J gene is TRBJ2-3, the V gene TRBV6-1; D not resolved. The germline V gene has CDR1 MNHNS and CDR2 SASEGT. The CDR3 spans 15 residues. Trimming left V 2 bases short and J 10 bases short, with 19 bases between. DNA of the CDR3: TGTGCCAGCAGTGAACGTCTATCGAGTTGGAGTGCGCAGTATTTT. Protein: CASSERLSSWSAQYF.

This chain links TRBV9 with TRBJ1-2; perhaps TRBD1 as D (5 bases). Germline V gene sequence: CDR1 SGDLS, CDR2 YYNGEE. This CDR3 comprises 16 residues. Trimming left V 4 bases short and J 1 base short, with 17 bases between. The CDR3 nucleotides read TGTGCCAGCAGCCTTCCTGGAGTCGGGGGTAACTATGGCTACACCTTC. It yields the protein CASSLPGVGGNYGYTF.

This chain links TRBV6-4 with TRBJ1-2; possible D gene TRBD1, 5 bases. The CDR3 runs to 15 residues. The V and J ends lost 3 bases and 5 bases respectively, with 16 bases between them. CDR1 is MRHNA, CDR2 SNTAGT, per germline. The CDR3 loop is CASSEWAGTGYGYTF. The CDR3 DNA reads as TGTGCCAGCAGTGAGTGGGCAGGGACTGGGTATGGCTACACCTTC.

The chain combines TRBV29-1 with TRBJ2-2; 10 positions agree with TRBD1. The J segment lost 3 bases and the V segment lost 6 bases, leaving 7 bases of the junction unmatched. Germline CDR1 and CDR2: SQVTM and ANQGSEA. CDR3 length: 15 residues. Here the CDR3 reads CSVTAGTGDTGELFF. CDR3 sequence (DNA): TGCAGCGTGACCGCCGGGACAGGGGACACCGGGGAGCTGTTTTTT.

The rearrangement links TRBV5-1 to TRBJ1-1, with D tentatively TRBD1 (6 bases). The CDR3 is 14 residues long. V dropped 7 bases and J dropped 7 bases, with 20 bases sitting between them. Germline CDR1 is SGHRS and CDR2 is YFSETQ. The DNA of the CDR3 is TGCGCCAGCCGTTCCCGGACAGAAGGAAATGAAGCTTTCTTT. This gives the protein CASRSRTEGNEAFF. Full variable domain (outside the CDR3, taken from reference TRBV5-1 and TRBJ1-1): KAGVTQTPRYLIKTRGQQVTLSCSPISGHRSVSWYQQTPGQGLQFLFEYFSETQRNKGNFPGRFSGRQFSNSRSEMNVSTLELGDSALYLCASRSRTEGNEAFFGQGTRLTVV.